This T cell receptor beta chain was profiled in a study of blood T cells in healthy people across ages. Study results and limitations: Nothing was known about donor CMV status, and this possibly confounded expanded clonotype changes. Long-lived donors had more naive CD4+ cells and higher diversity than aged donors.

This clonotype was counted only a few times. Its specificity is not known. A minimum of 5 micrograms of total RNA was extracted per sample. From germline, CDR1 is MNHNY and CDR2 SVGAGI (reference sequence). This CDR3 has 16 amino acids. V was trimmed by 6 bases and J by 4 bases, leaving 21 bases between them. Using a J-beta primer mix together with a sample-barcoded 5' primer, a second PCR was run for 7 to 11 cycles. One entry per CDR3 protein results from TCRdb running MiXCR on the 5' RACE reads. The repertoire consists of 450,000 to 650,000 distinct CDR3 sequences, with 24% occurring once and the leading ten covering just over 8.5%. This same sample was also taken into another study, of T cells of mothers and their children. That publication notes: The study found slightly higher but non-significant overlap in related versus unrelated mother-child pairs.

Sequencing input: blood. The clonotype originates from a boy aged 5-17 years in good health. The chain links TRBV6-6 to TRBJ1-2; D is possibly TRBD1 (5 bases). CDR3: CASSSSTGPGVYGYTF. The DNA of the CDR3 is TGTGCCAGCAGCTCAAGCACGGGACCGGGAGTCTATGGCTACACCTTC.